This T cell receptor (beta chain) was profiled in a study of siplizumab effects on memory and regulatory T cells. The study's findings and limits: Major contributors to the alloresponse seemed to be naive T cells, which also appeared more diverse than memory cells. Just a small share of alloreactive clones was traced back to unstimulated subsets.

Remarks on this clone: Its antigen remains unknown.

Sequencing of each sample assayed 95,000 to 100,000 TCR templates. Generated by immunoSEQ multiplex PCR, the TCRdb table keeps only in-frame clones and is missing some. The sample contains tens of thousands of clones, more than 80% of which appear only once. Trimming stripped 2 bases from V and 4 bases from J, with 6 bases between. From germline, CDR1 is SEHNR and CDR2 FQNEAQ (reference sequence). The CDR3 loop spans 12 amino acids. The TCR was taken from a human donor in good health. This chain uses TRBV7-9 with TRBJ2-7; D is unclear. Sequencing input: CD8+ T cells sorted from blood. The CDR3 sequence: CASSLSGYEQYF. DNA of the CDR3: TGTGCCAGCAGCTTAAGTGGGTACGAGCAGTACTTC.